This record concerns one TCR beta chain sequence. Its antigen is not known. V lost 6 bases to trimming and J lost 6 bases; unmatched junction nucleotides: 13. The CDR3 sequence is 15 residues long. Germline V gene lookup returns CDR1 SGHAT and CDR2 FQDESV (reference sequence). The entry originates in a study of Ad26.COV2.S vaccination and SARS-CoV-2 variants. Notes on the study in general: Placebo recipients showed lower spike-specific TCR breadth than vaccinees. TCR breadth and depth analyses may have underestimated total T cell responses. Reports say spike-specific CD8+ and CD4+ T cell responses covered substantial breadth after vaccination.

The repertoire was sequenced with immunoSEQ multiplex PCR; TCRdb's copy has only in-frame clones and lacks some. This table holds about 350,000 clones, 92% found once. The sequence was obtained from a human donor who had recovered from COVID-19. The rearrangement links TRBV11-1 to TRBJ2-7, with TRBD1 matching 8 bases. This sample comprised peripheral blood, obtained after recovery from COVID-19. The CDR3 DNA reads as TGTGCCAGCAGGTCACAGGGGGACCTATTCGGCGAGCAGTACTTC. Translated, it gives CASRSQGDLFGEQYF.